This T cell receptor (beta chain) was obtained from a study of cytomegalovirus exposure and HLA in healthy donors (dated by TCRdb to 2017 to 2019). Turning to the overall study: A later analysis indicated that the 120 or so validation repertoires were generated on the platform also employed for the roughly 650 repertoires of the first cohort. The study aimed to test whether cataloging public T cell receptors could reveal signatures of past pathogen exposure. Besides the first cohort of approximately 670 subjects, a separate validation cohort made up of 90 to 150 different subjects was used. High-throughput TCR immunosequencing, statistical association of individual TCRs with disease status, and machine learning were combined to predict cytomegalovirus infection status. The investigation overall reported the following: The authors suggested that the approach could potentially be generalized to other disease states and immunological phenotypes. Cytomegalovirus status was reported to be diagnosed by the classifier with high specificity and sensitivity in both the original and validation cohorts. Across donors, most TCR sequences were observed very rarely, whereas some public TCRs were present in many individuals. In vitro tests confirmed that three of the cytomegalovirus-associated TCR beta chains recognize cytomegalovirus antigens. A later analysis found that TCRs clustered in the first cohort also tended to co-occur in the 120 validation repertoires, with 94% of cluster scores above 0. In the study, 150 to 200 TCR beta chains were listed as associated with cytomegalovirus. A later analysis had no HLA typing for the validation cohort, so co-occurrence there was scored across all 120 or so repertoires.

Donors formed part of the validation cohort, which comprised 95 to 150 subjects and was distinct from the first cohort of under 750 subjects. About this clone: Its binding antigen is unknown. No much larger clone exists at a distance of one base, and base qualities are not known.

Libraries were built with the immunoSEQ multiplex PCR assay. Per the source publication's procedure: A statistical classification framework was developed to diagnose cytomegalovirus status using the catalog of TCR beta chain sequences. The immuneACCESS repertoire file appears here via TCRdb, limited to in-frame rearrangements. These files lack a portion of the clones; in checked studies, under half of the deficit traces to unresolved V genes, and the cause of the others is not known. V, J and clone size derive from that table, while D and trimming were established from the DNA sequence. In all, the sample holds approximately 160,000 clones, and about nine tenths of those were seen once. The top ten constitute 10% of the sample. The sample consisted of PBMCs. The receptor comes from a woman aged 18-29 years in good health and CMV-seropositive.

The nucleotides read TGCGCCAGCAGCTTGGCGGGACTCGCGTTCTACAATGAGCAGTTCTTC. It translates as CASSLAGLAFYNEQFF. The rearranged chain carries TRBV5-1 and TRBJ2-1; tentative D gene TRBD2, with 6 bases matching. The CDR3, cysteine through phenylalanine, is 16 amino acids long. Only CDR3 DNA remains: 48 bases, in frame from the first base. CDR1 and CDR2 (SGHRS, YFSETQ) derive from the germline V gene. V loses 0 bases of germline sequence and J loses 3 bases, and the interval between the two ends is 13 bases.